This is a list of T cell receptor beta chains from one sample in a study of blood T cells in healthy people across ages. In TCRdb, the 5' RACE reads were re-called with MiXCR into one record per CDR3 protein. The table lists around 1,100,000 distinct CDR3 sequences, roughly two fifths of them singletons. The sequencing sample was made of blood. The receptors stem from a man aged 18 to 30 in good health. Both conserved end residues are part of each CDR3. Fields, in order: V gene, CDR3 length, clone size, J gene, D gene, CDR3 DNA, CDR3 protein. The D gene is left open where the match is weak. Rows give clone size only sometimes, using once, few, many, or a class for an expanded clone.

TRBV27	16	NA	TRBJ2-1	NA	TGTGCCAGCAGTTTAGCTCCCGGCTACGGGGACAATGAGCAGTTCTTC	CASSLAPGYGDNEQFF
TRBV7-9	15	NA	TRBJ1-2	NA	TGTGCCAGCAGCCCCTATTACAGGGACCTATATGGCTACACCTTC	CASSPYYRDLYGYTF
TRBV6-2/TRBV6-3	13	NA	TRBJ2-5	NA	TGTGCCAGCAGAGAGGACAGACAAGAGACCCAGTACTTC	CASREDRQETQYF
TRBV28	13	many	TRBJ1-2	NA	TGTGCCAGCAGTCCCGGACAGTACTATGGCTACACCTTC	CASSPGQYYGYTF
TRBV20-1	15	few	TRBJ1-2	NA	TGCAGTGCTAGAGCCAGCCTTAATTGGAACTATGGCTACACCTTC	CSARASLNWNYGYTF
TRBV14	15	few	TRBJ1-1	NA	TGTGCCAGCAGCCAAGTCCCGGGAGTGAACACTGAAGCTTTCTTT	CASSQVPGVNTEAFF
TRBV4-1	17	NA	TRBJ1-5	NA	TGCGCCAGCAGCCAAGATCGTTTTCAGAGGCAGAATCAGCCCCAGCATTTT	CASSQDRFQRQNQPQHF
TRBV29-1	13	NA	TRBJ2-5	NA	TGCAGCGTTGAAACAGGGAACCCTTGTGAGCAGTACTTC	CSVETGNPCEQYF
TRBV6-6	17	few	TRBJ2-1	TRBD1	TGTGCCAGCAGTTGGACAGGAATAGGGAGCTCCTACAATGAGCAGTTCTTC	CASSWTGIGSSYNEQFF
TRBV20-1	15	NA	TRBJ2-7	NA	TGCAGTGCTCCAACCAGAGGGCAGAACCCAGACGAGCAGTACTTC	CSAPTRGQNPDEQYF
TRBV7-8	16	NA	TRBJ1-1	NA	TGTGCCAGCAGCCTACGACAGGCGAGATCGAACACTGAAGCTTTCTTT	CASSLRQARSNTEAFF
TRBV6-2/TRBV6-3	14	NA	TRBJ1-5	NA	TGTGCCAGCAAGGGTGCCTTGGCGGGTCAGCCCCAGCATTTT	CASKGALAGQPQHF
TRBV4-3	16	NA	TRBJ2-2	NA	TGCGCCAGCAGCCAAGATCAAACAGATAACACCGGGGAGCTGTTTTTT	CASSQDQTDNTGELFF
TRBV5-1	15	few	TRBJ2-7	TRBD1	TGCGCCAGCAGCTTGCTTGGACAGGGCCTCTCTGAGCAGTACTTC	CASSLLGQGLSEQYF
TRBV6-2/TRBV6-3	11	few	TRBJ2-1	NA	TGTGCCAGCAGTTACCAGGGCGAGCAGTTCTTC	CASSYQGEQFF
TRBV5-6	15	NA	TRBJ1-1	NA	TGTGCCAGCAGCTCTACCAGGGCGTTGAACACTGAAGCTTTCTTT	CASSSTRALNTEAFF
TRBV2	15	NA	TRBJ2-3	NA	TGTGCCAGCCCGGCTGACCCGACAGGCACAGATACGCAGTATTTT	CASPADPTGTDTQYF
TRBV27	8	NA	TRBJ1-1	NA	TGTGCCCGTCGCGGGGCTTTCTTT	CARRGAFF
TRBV20-1	15	few	TRBJ2-1	TRBD2	TGCAGTGCTAGAGATTTGGCGGGGGGGCGGAATGAGCAGTTCTTC	CSARDLAGGRNEQFF
TRBV7-7	15	many	TRBJ2-5	NA	TGTGCTAGCAGCTTAGCGCCACTAGACCAAGAGACCCAGTACTTC	CASSLAPLDQETQYF
TRBV12-3/TRBV12-4	15	NA	TRBJ2-3	NA	TGTGCCAGCAGTTGGGGGGGGACACTTACAAATACGCAGTATTTT	CASSWGGTLTNTQYF
TRBV4-3	16	NA	TRBJ1-2	NA	TGCGCCAGCAGCCAAGGATTGGGAGAAGCTAACTATGGCTACACCTTC	CASSQGLGEANYGYTF
TRBV7-9	14	NA	TRBJ1-5	NA	TGTGCCAGCAGCTCGGACCGCTCCGGTCAGCCCCAGCATTTT	CASSSDRSGQPQHF
TRBV15	15	NA	TRBJ2-1	NA	TGTGCCACCAGCCCGAAGGTGGTAGTAGATAATGAGCAGTTCTTC	CATSPKVVVDNEQFF
TRBV7-2	15	NA	TRBJ1-1	NA	TGTGCCAGCAGCTCGGTGGGGGAGATGAACACTGAAGCTTTCTTT	CASSSVGEMNTEAFF
TRBV12-3/TRBV12-4	15	NA	TRBJ2-1	TRBD2	TGTGCCAGCAGTTTAACGGGACTAGCGGGGAATGAGCAGTTCTTC	CASSLTGLAGNEQFF
TRBV27	12	few	TRBJ2-5	NA	TGTGCCACCCTACTCGATCAAGAGACCCAGTACTTC	CATLLDQETQYF
TRBV20-1	11	few	TRBJ2-1	TRBD2	TGCAGTGCTAGAGATCCTAGCGGGGGGTTCTTC	CSARDPSGGFF
TRBV20-1	17	few	TRBJ2-2	TRBD2	TGCAGTGCTAGACAAAGTGTAGCGGCTAGCGGTACCGGGGAGCTGTTTTTT	CSARQSVAASGTGELFF
TRBV7-9	15	many	TRBJ2-3	TRBD1	TGTGCCAGCAGCTTTGAGGGACAGTACACAGATACGCAGTATTTT	CASSFEGQYTDTQYF
TRBV2	15	NA	TRBJ2-5	NA	TGTGCCAACTCCCAGATCGGACTATCCGTCGAGACCCAGTACTTC	CANSQIGLSVETQYF
TRBV20-1	14	few	TRBJ1-5	NA	TGCAGTGCTAGAGAAGGGAAGAGCAATCAGCCCCAGCATTTT	CSAREGKSNQPQHF
TRBV5-1	16	NA	TRBJ2-3	NA	TGCGCCAGCAGGCTAGCACCACTAGTGGTAGCAGATACGCAGTATTTT	CASRLAPLVVADTQYF
TRBV2	15	NA	TRBJ1-2	NA	TGTGCCAGCAGTGAAAACACCGGGGCTAACTATGGCTACACCTTC	CASSENTGANYGYTF
TRBV12-3/TRBV12-4	14	few	TRBJ2-1	TRBD2	TGTGCCAGCAGTCCGACTAGCGGGGGAAATGAGCAGTTCTTC	CASSPTSGGNEQFF
TRBV20-1	14	few	TRBJ2-1	NA	TGCAGTGCTAGAGAAAGTAGTCGGGACAATGAGCAGTTCTTC	CSARESSRDNEQFF
TRBV6-5	15	NA	TRBJ2-5	NA	TGTGCCAGCAGTTACTCACTAGGGCCCCAAGAGACCCAGTACTTC	CASSYSLGPQETQYF
TRBV4-3	14	NA	TRBJ1-1	NA	TGCGCCAGCAGCCGCACGGGGTCGGGCACTGAAGCTTTCTTT	CASSRTGSGTEAFF
TRBV12-3/TRBV12-4	12	few	TRBJ2-1	NA	TGTGCCAGCAGTTTTGATGGGGATGAGCAGTTCTTC	CASSFDGDEQFF
TRBV7-9	11	NA	TRBJ2-7	NA	TGTGCCAGCAGCTCTCAGAATGAGCAGTACTTC	CASSSQNEQYF
TRBV10-3	15	NA	TRBJ1-1	TRBD1	TGTGCCATCAATACCGGACAGGGCATGAACACTGAAGCTTTCTTT	CAINTGQGMNTEAFF